This T cell receptor beta chain appears in the sequencing data of a study of cytomegalovirus exposure and HLA in healthy donors. As for the study in general: Across around 400 genotyped donors, 65% to 90% landed in the Caucasian-associated ancestry cluster.

The PCR used 60 Vbeta and 13 Jbeta primers. Authors' methods: Tens of millions of unique TCR beta chains, roughly 11 million of them shared, were counted by a later analysis. Assay: immunoSEQ multiplex PCR; the TCRdb copy retains only in-frame clones and omits some. That table is the source of V, J and clone size, and D and trimming were worked out from the DNA. The table shows approximately 170,000 clones, with roughly 73% occurring only once. In the case of this clone: Its cognate antigen is unknown.

Germline V gives CDR1 SGHRS, CDR2 YFSETQ. The CDR3 totals 16 residues. V lost 5 bases to trimming and J lost 3 bases; unmatched junction nucleotides: 4. Study-level results: HLA alleles were associated with 16,000 or so TCR beta sequences in a later analysis at 0.05 false discovery rate.

The chain links TRBV5-1 to TRBJ1-6; 11 nucleotides match TRBD1. The TCR comes from a male donor in good health and CMV-seronegative. The sequencing input was PBMCs. The CDR3 nucleotides read TGCGCCAGCAGTGGACAGGGGGCTGTCTATAATTCACCCCTCCACTTT. As protein: CASSGQGAVYNSPLHF.